One T cell receptor beta chain is described in this entry. Its matching antigen is unknown. This sample is part of a study of OX40 agonist ivuxolimab in advanced cancers. On the study more broadly: Eligibility admitted prior anti-PD-1, anti-PD-L1 or anti-CTLA-4 therapy; roughly 40% had some. Partial responses were achieved by three patients, one with hepatocellular carcinoma and two with cutaneous melanoma.

Clones were read by immunoSEQ multiplex PCR, and TCRdb kept only the in-frame ones, dropping some. Of about 73,000 clones detected, around nine tenths appear once; the ten largest clones hold under 0.85%. The length of the CDR3 is 11 residues. V lost 2 bases, J lost 10 bases, and 6 bases lay in between. The germline CDR1 and CDR2 sequences are SEHNR and FQNEAQ (reference sequence). Overall study findings and caveats: Antigens targeted by the expanded peripheral T cells were not determined.

Here the sequenced sample was CD4+ or CD8+ T cells sorted from blood, taken in a trial of the OX40 agonist ivuxolimab. This receptor was identified in an adult with an advanced solid tumor such as melanoma, head and neck, liver or kidney cancer. The genes are TRBV7-9 and TRBJ2-1, with no clear D. DNA for the CDR3: TGTGCCAGCAGCTTATCGTGGGAGCAGTTCTTC. Amino acid sequence: CASSLSWEQFF.